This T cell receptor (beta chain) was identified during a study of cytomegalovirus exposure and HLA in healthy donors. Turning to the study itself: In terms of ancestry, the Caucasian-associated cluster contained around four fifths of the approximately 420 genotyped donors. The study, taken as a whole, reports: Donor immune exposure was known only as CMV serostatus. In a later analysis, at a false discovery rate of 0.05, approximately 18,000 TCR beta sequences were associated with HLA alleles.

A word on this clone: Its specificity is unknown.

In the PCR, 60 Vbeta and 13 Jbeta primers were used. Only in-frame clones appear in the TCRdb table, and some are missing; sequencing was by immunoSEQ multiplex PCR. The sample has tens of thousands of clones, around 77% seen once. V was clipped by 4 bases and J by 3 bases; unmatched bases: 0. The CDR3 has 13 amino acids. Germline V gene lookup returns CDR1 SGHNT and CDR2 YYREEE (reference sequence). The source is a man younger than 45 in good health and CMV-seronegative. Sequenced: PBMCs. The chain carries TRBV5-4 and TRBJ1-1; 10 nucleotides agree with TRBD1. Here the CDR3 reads CASSGTGDTEAFF. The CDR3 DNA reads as TGTGCCAGCAGCGGGACAGGGGACACTGAAGCTTTCTTT.